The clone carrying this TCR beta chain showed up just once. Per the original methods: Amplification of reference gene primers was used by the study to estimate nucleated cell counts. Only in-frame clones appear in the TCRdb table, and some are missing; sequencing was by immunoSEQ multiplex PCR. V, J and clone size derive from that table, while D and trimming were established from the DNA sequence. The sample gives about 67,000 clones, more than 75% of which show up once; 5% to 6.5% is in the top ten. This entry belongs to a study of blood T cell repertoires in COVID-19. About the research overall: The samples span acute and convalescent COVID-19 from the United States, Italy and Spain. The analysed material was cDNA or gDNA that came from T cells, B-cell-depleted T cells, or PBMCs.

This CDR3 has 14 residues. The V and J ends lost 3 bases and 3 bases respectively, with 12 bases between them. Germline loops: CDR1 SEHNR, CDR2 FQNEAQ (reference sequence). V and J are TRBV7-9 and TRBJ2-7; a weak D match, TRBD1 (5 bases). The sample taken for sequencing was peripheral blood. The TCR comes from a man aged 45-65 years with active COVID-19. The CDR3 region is CASSLAGIDYEQYF. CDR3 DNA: TGTGCCAGCAGCTTGGCAGGGATCGACTACGAGCAGTACTTC.